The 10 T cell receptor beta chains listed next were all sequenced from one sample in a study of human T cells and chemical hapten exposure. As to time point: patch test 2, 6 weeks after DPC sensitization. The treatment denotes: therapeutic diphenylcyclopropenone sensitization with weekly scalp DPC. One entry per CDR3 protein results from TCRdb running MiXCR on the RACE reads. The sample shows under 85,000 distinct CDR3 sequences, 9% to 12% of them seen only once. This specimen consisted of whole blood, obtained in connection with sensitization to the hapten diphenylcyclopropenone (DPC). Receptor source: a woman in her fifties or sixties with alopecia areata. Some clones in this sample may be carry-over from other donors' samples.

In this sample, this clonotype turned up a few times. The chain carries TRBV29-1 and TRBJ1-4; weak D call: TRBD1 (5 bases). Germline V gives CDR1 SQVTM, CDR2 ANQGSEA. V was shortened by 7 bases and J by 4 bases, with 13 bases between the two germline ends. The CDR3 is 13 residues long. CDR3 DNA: TGCAGCGCCGGGACGGAGCTTAATGAAAAACTGTTTTTT. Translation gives CSAGTELNEKLFF.

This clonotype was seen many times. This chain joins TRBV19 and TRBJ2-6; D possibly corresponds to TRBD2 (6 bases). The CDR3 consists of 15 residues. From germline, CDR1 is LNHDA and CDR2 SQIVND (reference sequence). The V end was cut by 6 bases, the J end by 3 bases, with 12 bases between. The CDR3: CASSPGGYGANVLTF. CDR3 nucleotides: TGTGCCAGTAGCCCTGGGGGGTATGGGGCCAACGTCCTGACTTTC.

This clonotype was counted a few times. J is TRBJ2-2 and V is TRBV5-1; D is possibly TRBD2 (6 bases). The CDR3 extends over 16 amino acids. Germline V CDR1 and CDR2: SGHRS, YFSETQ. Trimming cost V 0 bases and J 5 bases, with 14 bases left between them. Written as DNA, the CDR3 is TGCGCCAGCAGCTTGGAGGCGGGGCTGGGGACCGGGGAGCTGTTTTTT. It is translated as CASSLEAGLGTGELFF.

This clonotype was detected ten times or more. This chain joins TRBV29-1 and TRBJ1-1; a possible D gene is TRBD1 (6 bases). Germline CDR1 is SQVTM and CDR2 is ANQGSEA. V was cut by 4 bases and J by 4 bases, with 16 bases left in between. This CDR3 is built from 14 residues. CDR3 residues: CSVAGRQAVTEAFF. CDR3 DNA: TGCAGCGTTGCGGGGCGACAGGCGGTCACTGAAGCTTTCTTT.

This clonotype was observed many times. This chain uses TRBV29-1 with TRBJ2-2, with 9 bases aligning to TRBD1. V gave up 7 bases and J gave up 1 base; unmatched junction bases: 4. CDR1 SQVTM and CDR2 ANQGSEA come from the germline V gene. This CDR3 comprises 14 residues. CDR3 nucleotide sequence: TGCAGCGGGGGACAGGGAAAGAACACCGGGGAGCTGTTTTTT. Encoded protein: CSGGQGKNTGELFF.

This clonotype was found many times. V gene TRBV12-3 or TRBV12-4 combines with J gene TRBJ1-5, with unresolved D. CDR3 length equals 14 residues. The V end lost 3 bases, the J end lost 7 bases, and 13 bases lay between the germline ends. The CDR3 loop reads CASSFIGEGQPQHF. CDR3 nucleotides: TGTGCCAGCAGTTTCATCGGGGAGGGCCAGCCCCAGCATTTT.

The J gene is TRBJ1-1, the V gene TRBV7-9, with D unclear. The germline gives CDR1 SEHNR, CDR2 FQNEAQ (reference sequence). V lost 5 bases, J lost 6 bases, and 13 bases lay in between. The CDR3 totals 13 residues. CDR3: CASSPDPGSEAFF. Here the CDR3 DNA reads TGTGCCAGCAGCCCAGACCCGGGTTCTGAAGCTTTCTTT.

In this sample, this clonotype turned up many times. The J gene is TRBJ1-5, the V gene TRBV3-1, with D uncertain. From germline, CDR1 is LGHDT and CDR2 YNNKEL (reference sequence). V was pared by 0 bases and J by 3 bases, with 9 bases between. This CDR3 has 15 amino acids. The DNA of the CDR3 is TGTGCCAGCAGCCAAGATTTGGGGTCCAATCAGCCCCAGCATTTT. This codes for CASSQDLGSNQPQHF. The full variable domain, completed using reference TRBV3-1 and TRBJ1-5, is DTAVSQTPKYLVTQMGNDKSIKCEQNLGHDTMYWYKQDSKKFLKIMFSYNNKELIINETVPNRFSPKSPDKAHLNLHINSLELGDSAVYFCASSQDLGSNQPQHFGDGTRLSIL.

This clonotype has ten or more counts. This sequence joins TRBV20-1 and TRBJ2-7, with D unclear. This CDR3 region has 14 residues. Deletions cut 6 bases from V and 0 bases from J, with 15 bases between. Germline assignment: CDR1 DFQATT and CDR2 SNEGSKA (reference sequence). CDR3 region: CSAIDWMSSYEQYF. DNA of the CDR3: TGCAGTGCCATAGACTGGATGAGCTCCTACGAGCAGTACTTC.

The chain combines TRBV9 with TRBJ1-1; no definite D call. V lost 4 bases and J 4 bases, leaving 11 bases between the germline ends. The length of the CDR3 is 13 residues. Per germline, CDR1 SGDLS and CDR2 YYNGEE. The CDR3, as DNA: TGTGCCAGCAGCCTTAACGTCGGCACTGAAGCTTTCTTT. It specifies CASSLNVGTEAFF.